This T cell receptor (beta chain) appears in the sequencing data of a study of blood T cells in healthy people across ages. Through a sample-barcoded 5' primer and a J-beta primer mix, a second PCR was run for roughly 6 to 12 cycles. TCRdb re-called the 5' RACE reads through MiXCR, storing one row per CDR3 protein. The sample lists some 800,000 distinct CDR3 sequences, around 43% occurring once. The clonotype was recovered from a man aged 55-75 years in good health. Input material: blood.

CDR3 amino acids: CASRATRTSGGQETQYF. In DNA form, the CDR3 reads TGTGCCAGCAGAGCGACCAGGACTAGCGGGGGGCAAGAGACCCAGTACTTC. The rearrangement joins TRBV6-2 or TRBV6-3 to TRBJ2-5; 14 nucleotides line up with TRBD2. Germline V CDR1 and CDR2: MNHEY, SVGEGT. The CDR3 spans 17 residues. J was trimmed by 2 bases and V by 6 bases; bases with no gene match: 8.